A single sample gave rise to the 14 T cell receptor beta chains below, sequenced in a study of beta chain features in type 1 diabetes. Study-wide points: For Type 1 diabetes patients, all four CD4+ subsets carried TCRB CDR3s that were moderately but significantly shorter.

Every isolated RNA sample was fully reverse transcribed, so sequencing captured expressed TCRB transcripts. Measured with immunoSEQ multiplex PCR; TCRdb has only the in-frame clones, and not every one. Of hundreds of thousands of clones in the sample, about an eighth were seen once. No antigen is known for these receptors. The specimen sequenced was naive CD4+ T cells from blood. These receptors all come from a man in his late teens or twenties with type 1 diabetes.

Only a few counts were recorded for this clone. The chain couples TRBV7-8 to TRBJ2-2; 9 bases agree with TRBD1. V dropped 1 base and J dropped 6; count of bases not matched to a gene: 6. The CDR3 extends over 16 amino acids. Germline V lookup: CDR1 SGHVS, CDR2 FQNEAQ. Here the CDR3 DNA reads TGTGCCAGCAGCTTAGGGACAGGGGCAATCCCCGGGGAGCTGTTTTTT. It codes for CASSLGTGAIPGELFF. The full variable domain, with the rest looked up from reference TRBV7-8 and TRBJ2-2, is GAGVSQSPRYKVAKRGQDVALRCDPISGHVSLFWYQQALGQGPEFLTYFQNEAQLDKSGLPSDRFFAERPEGSVSTLKIQRTQQEDSAVYLCASSLGTGAIPGELFFGEGSRLTVL.

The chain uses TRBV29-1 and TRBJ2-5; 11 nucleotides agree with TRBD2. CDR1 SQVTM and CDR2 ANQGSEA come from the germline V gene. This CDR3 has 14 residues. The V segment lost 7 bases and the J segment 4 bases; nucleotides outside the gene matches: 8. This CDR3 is CSALAGGHGETQYF. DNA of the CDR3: TGCAGCGCCTTAGCGGGGGGGCATGGAGAGACCCAGTACTTC.

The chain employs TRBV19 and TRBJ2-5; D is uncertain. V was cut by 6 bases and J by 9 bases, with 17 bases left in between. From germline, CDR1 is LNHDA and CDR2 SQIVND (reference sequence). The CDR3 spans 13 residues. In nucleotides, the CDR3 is TGTGCCAGTAGCACCGGGTCGAGCCCTTCCCAGTACTTC. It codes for CASSTGSSPSQYF.

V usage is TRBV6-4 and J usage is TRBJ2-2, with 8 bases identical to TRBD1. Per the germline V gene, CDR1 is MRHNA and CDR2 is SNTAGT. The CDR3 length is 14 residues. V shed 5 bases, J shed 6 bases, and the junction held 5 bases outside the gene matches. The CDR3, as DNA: TGTGCCAGCAGTAGGACAGGGTTCTCCGGGGAGCTGTTTTTT. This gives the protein CASSRTGFSGELFF.

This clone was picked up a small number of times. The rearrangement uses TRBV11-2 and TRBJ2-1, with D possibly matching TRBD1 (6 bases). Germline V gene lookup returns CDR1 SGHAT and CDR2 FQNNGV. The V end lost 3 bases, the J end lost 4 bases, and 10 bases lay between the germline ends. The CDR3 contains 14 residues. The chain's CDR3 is CASSLGAEYNEQFF. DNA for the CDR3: TGTGCCAGCAGCTTGGGGGCCGAATACAATGAGCAGTTCTTC.

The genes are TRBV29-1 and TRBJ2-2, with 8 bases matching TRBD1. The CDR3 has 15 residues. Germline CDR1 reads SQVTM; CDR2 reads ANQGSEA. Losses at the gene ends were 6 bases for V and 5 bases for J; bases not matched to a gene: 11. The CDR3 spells CSVRRQGARTGELFF. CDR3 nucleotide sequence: TGCAGCGTGCGGCGGCAGGGGGCTAGGACCGGGGAGCTGTTTTTT.

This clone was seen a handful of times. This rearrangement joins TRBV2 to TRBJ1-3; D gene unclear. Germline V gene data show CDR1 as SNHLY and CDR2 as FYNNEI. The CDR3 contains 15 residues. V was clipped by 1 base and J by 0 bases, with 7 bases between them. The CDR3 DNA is TGTGCCAGCAGTGAAGGGCAAATCTCTGGAAACACCATATATTTT. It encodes CASSEGQISGNTIYF.

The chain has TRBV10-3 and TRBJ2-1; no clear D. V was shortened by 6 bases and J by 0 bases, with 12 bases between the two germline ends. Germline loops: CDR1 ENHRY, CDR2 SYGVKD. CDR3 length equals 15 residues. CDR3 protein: CAISLGPPSYNEQFF. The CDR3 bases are TGTGCCATCAGCCTTGGACCTCCCTCCTACAATGAGCAGTTCTTC.

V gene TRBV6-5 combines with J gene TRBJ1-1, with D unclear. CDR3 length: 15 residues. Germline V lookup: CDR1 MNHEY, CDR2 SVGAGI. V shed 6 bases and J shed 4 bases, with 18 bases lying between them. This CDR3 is CASSRMPSGSTEAFF. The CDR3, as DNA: TGTGCCAGCAGCCGTATGCCCTCGGGGAGCACTGAAGCTTTCTTT.

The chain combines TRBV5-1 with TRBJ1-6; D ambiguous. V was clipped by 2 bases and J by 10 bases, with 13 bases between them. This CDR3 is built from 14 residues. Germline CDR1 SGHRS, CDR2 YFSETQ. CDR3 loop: CASSFGGLYSPLHF. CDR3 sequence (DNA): TGCGCCAGCAGCTTCGGCGGCCTCTACTCACCCCTCCACTTT.

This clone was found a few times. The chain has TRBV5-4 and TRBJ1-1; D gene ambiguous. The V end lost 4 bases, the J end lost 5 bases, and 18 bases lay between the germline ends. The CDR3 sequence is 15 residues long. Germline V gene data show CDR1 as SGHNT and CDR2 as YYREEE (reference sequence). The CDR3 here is CASSLGGILTTEAFF. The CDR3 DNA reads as TGTGCCAGCAGCCTCGGCGGGATCTTGACGACTGAAGCTTTCTTT.

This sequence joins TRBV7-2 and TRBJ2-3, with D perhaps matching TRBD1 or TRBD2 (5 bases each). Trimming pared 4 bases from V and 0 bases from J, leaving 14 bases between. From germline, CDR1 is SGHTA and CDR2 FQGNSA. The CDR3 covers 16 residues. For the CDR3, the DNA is TGTGCCAGCAGCTCCCTGGGACGGGGTAGCACAGATACGCAGTATTTT. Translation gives CASSSLGRGSTDTQYF.

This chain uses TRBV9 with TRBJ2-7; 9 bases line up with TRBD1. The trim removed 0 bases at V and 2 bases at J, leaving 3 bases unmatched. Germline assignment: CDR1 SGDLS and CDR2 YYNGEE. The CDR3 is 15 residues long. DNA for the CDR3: TGTGCCAGCAGCGTAGGGACAGGGGCCGCCTACGAGCAGTACTTC. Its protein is CASSVGTGAAYEQYF.

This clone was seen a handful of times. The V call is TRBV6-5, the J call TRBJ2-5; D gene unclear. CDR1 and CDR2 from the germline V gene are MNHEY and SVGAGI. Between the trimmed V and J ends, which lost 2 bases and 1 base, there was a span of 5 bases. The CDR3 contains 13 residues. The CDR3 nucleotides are TGTGCCAGCAGTTACAGGGTCCAAGAGACCCAGTACTTC. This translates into CASSYRVQETQYF.